The subject of this entry is one T cell receptor (beta chain). This sample was included in a study of blood T cell repertoires in COVID-19. Across the whole study: Sample material is recorded as cDNA or gDNA derived from T cells, B-cell-depleted T cells, or PBMCs.

Repertoires were generated with immunoSEQ multiplex PCR, while TCRdb's copy carries only in-frame clones and drops some. The data show 55,000 to 75,000 clones, 85% to 90% seen once. Between the trimmed V and J ends, which lost 3 bases and 1 base, there was a span of 10 bases. Germline values: CDR1 SGHVS, CDR2 FNYEAQ. This CDR3 contains 15 residues. This clonotype was obtained from a man between 50 and 59 years old with active COVID-19. V is TRBV7-6 and J is TRBJ2-1; TRBD2 might be the D (6 bases). The sample taken for sequencing was peripheral blood. The CDR3: CASSLLAQSYNEQFF. As DNA, the CDR3 is TGTGCCAGCAGCTTGCTAGCGCAATCCTACAATGAGCAGTTCTTC.